This TCR beta chain was found in a study of blood T cell repertoires in COVID-19. In the study overall: The samples span acute and convalescent COVID-19 from the United States, Italy and Spain.

In its sample, this clone was seen once. Only in-frame clones appear in the TCRdb table, and some are missing; sequencing was by immunoSEQ multiplex PCR. This table holds about 170,000 clones, 65% to 85% found once. The CDR3 runs 18 residues. Trimming cost V 8 bases and J 3 bases; bases outside gene matches: 21. Sample: peripheral blood. The chain carries TRBV23-1 and TRBJ2-7, with 8 positions matching TRBD1. TRBV23-1 is an ORF; its function is uncertain. The receptor comes from a human donor with acute or convalescent COVID-19. The donor label of this sample is uncertain. The CDR3 spells CASGRWTGWFDPGYEQYF. The CDR3 region has the DNA TGCGCCAGCGGGCGATGGACAGGGTGGTTTGATCCGGGCTACGAGCAGTACTTC.